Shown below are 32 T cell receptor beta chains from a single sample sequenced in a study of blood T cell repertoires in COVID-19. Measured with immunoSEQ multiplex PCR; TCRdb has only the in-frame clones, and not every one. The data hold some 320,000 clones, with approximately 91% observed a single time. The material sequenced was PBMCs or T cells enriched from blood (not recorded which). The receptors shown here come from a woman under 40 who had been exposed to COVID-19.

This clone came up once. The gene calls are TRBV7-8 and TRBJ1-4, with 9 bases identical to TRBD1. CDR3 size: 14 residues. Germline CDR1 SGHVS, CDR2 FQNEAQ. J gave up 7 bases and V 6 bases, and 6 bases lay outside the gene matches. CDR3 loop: CASSNRGRAEKLFF. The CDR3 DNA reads TGTGCCAGCAGTAACAGGGGGCGGGCTGAAAAACTGTTTTTT.

For the CDR3, the DNA is TGTGCCAGCAGCCGTACAGGGGGCGAGATGACTAATGAAAAACTGTTTTTT. It translates to CASSRTGGEMTNEKLFF. The chain couples TRBV5-5 to TRBJ1-4; 9 bases map to TRBD1. This CDR3 has 17 residues. V lost 4 bases, J lost 2 bases, and 9 bases stayed unmatched. Germline V gene lookup returns CDR1 SGHKS and CDR2 YYEKEE (reference sequence). The whole variable domain, remainder taken from reference TRBV5-5 and TRBJ1-4, is DAGVTQSPTHLIKTRGQQVTLRCSPISGHKSVSWYQQVLGQGPQFIFQYYEKEERGRGNFPDRFSARQFPNYSSELNVNALLLGDSALYLCASSRTGGEMTNEKLFFGSGTQLSVL.

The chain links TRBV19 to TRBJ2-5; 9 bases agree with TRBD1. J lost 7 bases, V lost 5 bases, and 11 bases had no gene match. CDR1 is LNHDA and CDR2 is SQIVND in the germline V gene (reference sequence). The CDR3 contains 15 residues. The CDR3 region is CASSPRDRVLGTQYF. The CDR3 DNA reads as TGTGCCAGTAGTCCGAGGGACAGGGTTCTAGGGACCCAGTACTTC.

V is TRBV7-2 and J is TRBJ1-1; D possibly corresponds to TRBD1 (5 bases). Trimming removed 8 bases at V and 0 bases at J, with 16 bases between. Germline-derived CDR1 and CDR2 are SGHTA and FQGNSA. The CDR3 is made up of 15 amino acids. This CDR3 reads CASRPQTGVNTEAFF. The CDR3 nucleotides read TGTGCCAGCCGACCTCAAACGGGGGTGAACACTGAAGCTTTCTTT.

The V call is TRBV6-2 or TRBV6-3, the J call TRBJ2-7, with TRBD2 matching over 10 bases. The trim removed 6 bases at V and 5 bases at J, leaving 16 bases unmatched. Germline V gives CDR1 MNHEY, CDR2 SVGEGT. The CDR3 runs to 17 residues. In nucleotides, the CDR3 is TGTGCCAGCAGCTCACGGAGACTAGCGGGTGTCCCCGACGAGCAGTACTTC. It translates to CASSSRRLAGVPDEQYF.

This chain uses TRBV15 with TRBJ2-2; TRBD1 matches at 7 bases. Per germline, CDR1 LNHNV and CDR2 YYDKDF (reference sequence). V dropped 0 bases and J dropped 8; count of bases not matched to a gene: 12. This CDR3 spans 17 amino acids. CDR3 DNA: TGTGCCACCAGCAGAGATAGCGACAGGGCTGTTTCGGGGGAGCTGTTTTTT. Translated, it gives CATSRDSDRAVSGELFF.

The CDR3 DNA reads TGTGCCAGCAGCTCCCGGGTCCACGATGTAGAAGAAAAACTGTTTTTT. This sequence encodes CASSSRVHDVEEKLFF. J is TRBJ1-4 and V is TRBV7-2, with D hard to call. Germline CDR1 SGHTA, CDR2 FQGNSA. This CDR3 has 16 amino acids. V shed 4 bases and J shed 8 bases, with 20 bases lying between them. The complete variable domain, with remaining parts taken from reference TRBV7-2 and TRBJ1-4, reads GAGVSQSPSNKVTEKGKDVELRCDPISGHTALYWYRQSLGQGLEFLIYFQGNSAPDKSGLPSDRFSAERTGGSVSTLTIQRTQQEDSAVYLCASSSRVHDVEEKLFFGSGTQLSVL.

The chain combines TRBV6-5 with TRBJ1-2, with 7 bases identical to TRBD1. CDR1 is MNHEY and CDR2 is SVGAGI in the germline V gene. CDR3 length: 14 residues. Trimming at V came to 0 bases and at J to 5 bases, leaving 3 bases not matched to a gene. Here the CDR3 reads CASSYSQGGYGYTF. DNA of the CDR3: TGTGCCAGCAGTTACTCGCAGGGGGGATATGGCTACACCTTC.

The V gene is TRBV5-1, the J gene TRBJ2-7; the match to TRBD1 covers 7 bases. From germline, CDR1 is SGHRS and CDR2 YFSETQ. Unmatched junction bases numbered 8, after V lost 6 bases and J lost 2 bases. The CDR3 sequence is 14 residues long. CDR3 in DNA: TGCGCCAGCACCCCTACAGGGGACCCCTACGAGCAGTACTTC. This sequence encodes CASTPTGDPYEQYF.

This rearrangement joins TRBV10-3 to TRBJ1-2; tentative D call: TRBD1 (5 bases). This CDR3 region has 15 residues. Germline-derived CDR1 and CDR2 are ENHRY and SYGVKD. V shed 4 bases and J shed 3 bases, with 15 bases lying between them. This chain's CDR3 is CAISATMTVDYGYTF. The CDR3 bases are TGTGCCATCAGTGCCACCATGACAGTTGACTATGGCTACACCTTC.

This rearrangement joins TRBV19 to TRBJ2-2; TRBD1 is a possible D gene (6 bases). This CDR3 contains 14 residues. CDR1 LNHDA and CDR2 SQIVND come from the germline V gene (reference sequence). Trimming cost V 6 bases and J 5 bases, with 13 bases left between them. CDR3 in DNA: TGTGCCAGTAGGTCCCCCGGACAGACCGGGGAGCTGTTTTTT. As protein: CASRSPGQTGELFF. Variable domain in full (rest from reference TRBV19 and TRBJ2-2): DGGITQSPKYLFRKEGQNVTLSCEQNLNHDAMYWYRQDPGQGLRLIYYSQIVNDFQKGDIAEGYSVSREKKESFPLTVTSAQKNPTAFYLCASRSPGQTGELFFGEGSRLTVL.

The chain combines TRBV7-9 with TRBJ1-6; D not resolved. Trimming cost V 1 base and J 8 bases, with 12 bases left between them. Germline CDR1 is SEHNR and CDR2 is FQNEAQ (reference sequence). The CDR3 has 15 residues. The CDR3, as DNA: TGTGCCAGCAGCTTAGGGGGAACGGGATATTCACCCCTCCACTTT. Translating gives CASSLGGTGYSPLHF. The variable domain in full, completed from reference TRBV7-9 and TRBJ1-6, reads DTGVSQNPRHKITKRGQNVTFRCDPISEHNRLYWYRQTLGQGPEFLTYFQNEAQLEKSRLLSDRFSAERPKGSFSTLEIQRTEQGDSAMYLCASSLGGTGYSPLHFGNGTRLTVT.

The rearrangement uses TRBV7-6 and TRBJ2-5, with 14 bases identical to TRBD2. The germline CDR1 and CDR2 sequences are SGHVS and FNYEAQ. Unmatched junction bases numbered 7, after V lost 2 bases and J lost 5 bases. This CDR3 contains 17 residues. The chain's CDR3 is CASSLWRTSGGRETQYF. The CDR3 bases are TGTGCCAGCAGCTTATGGAGGACTAGCGGGGGGAGGGAGACCCAGTACTTC.

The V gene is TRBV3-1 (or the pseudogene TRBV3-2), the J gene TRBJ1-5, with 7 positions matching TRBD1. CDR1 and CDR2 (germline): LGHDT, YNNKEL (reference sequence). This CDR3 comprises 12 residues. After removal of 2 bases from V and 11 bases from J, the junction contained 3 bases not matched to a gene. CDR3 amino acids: CASSQQGTAQHF. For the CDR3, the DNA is TGTGCCAGCAGCCAACAGGGGACAGCCCAGCATTTT.

The CDR3 sequence is CASSAGKDYEQYF. The CDR3 coding sequence is TGTGCCAGCAGCGCAGGGAAGGACTACGAGCAGTACTTC. The genes are TRBV2 and TRBJ2-7; D might be TRBD1 (5 bases). Germline V gene data show CDR1 as SNHLY and CDR2 as FYNNEI. The V end lost 6 bases, the J end lost 3 bases, and 12 bases lay between the germline ends. The CDR3 is 13 residues long. Using reference TRBV2 and TRBJ2-7 for the parts outside the CDR3, the full variable domain is EPEVTQTPSHQVTQMGQEVILRCVPISNHLYFYWYRQILGQKVEFLVSFYNNEISEKSEIFDDQFSVERPDGSNFTLKIRSTKLEDSAMYFCASSAGKDYEQYFGPGTRLTVT.

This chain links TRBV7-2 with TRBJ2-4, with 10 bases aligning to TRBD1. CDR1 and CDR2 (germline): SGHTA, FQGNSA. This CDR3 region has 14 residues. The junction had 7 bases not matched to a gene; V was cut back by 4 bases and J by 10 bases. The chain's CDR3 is CASSSYGQGGIQYF. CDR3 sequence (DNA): TGTGCCAGCAGCTCTTACGGACAGGGGGGTATTCAGTACTTC. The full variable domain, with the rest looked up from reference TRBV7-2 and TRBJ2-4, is GAGVSQSPSNKVTEKGKDVELRCDPISGHTALYWYRQSLGQGLEFLIYFQGNSAPDKSGLPSDRFSAERTGGSVSTLTIQRTQQEDSAVYLCASSSYGQGGIQYFGAGTRLSVL.

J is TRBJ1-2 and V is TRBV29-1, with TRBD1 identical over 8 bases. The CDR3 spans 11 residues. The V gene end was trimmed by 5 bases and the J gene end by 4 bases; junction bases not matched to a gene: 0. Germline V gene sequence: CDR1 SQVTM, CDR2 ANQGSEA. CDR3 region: CSVTGGYGYTF. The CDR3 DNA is TGCAGCGTTACAGGGGGCTATGGCTACACCTTC.

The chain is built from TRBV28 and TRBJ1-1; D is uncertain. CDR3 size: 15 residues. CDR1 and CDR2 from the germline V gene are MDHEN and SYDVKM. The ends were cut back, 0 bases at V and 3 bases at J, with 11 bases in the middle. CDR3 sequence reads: CASSLWVRGDTEAFF. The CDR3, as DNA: TGTGCCAGCAGTTTATGGGTTAGAGGCGACACTGAAGCTTTCTTT.

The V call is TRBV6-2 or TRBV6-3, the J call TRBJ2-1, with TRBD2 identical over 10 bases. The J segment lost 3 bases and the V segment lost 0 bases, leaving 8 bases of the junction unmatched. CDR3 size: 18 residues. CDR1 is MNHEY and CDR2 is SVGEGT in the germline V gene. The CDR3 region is CASSYSSTSGVYYNEQFF. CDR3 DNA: TGTGCCAGCAGTTACTCTTCAACTAGCGGGGTATACTACAATGAGCAGTTCTTC.

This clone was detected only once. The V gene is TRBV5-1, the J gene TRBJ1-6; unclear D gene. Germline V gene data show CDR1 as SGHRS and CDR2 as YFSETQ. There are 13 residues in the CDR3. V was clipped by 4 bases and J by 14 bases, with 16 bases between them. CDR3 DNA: TGCGCCAGCAGCGGCGGACTGTCCGAGGCCCTCCACTTT. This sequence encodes CASSGGLSEALHF.

In nucleotides, the CDR3 is TGTGCCAGCAGTTACTCCGGGACTAGAAATTACGAGCAGTACTTC. Protein product: CASSYSGTRNYEQYF. This rearrangement joins TRBV6-5 to TRBJ2-7, with 8 bases aligning to TRBD2. V lost 0 bases, J lost 4 bases, and 5 bases stayed unmatched. Germline V CDR1 and CDR2: MNHEY, SVGAGI. The CDR3 consists of 15 residues.

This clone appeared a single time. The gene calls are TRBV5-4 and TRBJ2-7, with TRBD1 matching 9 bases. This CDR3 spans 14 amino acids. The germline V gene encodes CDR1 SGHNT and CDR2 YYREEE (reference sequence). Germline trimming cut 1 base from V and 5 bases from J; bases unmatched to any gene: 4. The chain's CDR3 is CASSLQQGAHEQYF. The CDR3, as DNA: TGTGCCAGCAGCTTGCAACAGGGGGCCCACGAGCAGTACTTC. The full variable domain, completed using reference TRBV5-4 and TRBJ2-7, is ETGVTQSPTHLIKTRGQQVTLRCSSQSGHNTVSWYQQALGQGPQFIFQYYREEENGRGNFPPRFSGLQFPNYSSELNVNALELDDSALYLCASSLQQGAHEQYFGPGTRLTVT.

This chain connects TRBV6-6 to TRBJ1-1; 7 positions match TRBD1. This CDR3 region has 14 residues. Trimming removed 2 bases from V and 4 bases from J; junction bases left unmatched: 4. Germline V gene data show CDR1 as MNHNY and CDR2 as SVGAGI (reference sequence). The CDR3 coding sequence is TGTGCCAGCAGTTACCCTAACAGGGGCACTGAAGCTTTCTTT. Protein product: CASSYPNRGTEAFF.

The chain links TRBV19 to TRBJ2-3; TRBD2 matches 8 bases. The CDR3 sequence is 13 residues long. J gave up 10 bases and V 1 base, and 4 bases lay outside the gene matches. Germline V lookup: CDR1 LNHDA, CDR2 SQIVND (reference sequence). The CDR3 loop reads CASSIAPGLAQYF. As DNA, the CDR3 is TGTGCCAGTAGTATAGCTCCGGGACTAGCGCAGTATTTT.

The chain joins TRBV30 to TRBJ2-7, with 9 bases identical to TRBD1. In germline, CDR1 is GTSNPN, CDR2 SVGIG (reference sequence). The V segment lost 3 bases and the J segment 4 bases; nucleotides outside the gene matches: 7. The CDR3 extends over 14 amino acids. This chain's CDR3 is CAWRIPGQGYEQYF. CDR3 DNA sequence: TGTGCCTGGAGGATACCGGGACAGGGATACGAGCAGTACTTC.

DNA for the CDR3: TGTGCCAGCAGCTCAGGGTTCGGAAGAGACAATGAGCAGTTCTTC. It yields the protein CASSSGFGRDNEQFF. This rearrangement joins TRBV7-3 to TRBJ2-1; maybe TRBD1 (5 bases). This CDR3 has 15 amino acids. V lost 4 bases to trimming and J lost 5 bases, with 15 bases between them. Germline lookup yields CDR1 SGHTA and CDR2 FQGTGA.

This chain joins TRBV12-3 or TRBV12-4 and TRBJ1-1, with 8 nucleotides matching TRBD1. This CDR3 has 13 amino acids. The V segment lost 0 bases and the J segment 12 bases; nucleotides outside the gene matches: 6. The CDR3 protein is CASSLAQGARPFF. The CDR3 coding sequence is TGTGCCAGCAGTTTAGCGCAGGGGGCTAGGCCTTTCTTT.

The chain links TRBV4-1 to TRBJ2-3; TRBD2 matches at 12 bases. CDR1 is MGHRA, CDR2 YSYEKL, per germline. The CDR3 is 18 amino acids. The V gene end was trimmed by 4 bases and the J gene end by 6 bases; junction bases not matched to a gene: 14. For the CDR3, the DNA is TGCGCCAGCAGCCCCCGAAAGACTAGCGGGGGACCCGGGGATACGCAGTATTTT. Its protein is CASSPRKTSGGPGDTQYF.

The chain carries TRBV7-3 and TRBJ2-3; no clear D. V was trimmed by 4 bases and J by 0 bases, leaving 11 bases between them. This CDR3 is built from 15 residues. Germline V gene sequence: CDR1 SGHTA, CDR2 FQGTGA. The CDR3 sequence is CASSSGGQSTDTQYF. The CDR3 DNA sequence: TGTGCCAGCAGCTCTGGCGGTCAGAGCACAGATACGCAGTATTTT. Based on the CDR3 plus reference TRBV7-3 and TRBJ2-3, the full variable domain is GAGVSQTPSNKVTEKGKYVELRCDPISGHTALYWYRQSLGQGPEFLIYFQGTGAADDSGLPNDRFFAVRPEGSVSTLKIQRTERGDSAVYLCASSSGGQSTDTQYFGPGTRLTVL.

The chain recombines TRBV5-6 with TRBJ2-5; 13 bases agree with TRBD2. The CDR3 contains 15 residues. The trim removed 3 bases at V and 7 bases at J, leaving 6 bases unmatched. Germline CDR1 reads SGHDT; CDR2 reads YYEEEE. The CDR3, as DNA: TGTGCCAGCAGCTCAGGACTAGCGGGGGCGGGGACCCAGTACTTC. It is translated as CASSSGLAGAGTQYF.

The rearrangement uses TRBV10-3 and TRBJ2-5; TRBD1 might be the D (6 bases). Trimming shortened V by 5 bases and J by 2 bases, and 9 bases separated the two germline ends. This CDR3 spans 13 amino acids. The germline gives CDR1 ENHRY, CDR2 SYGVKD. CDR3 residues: CAISSGTQETQYF. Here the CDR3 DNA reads TGTGCCATCAGTTCCGGGACACAAGAGACCCAGTACTTC.

CDR3 sequence: CASTVHGSGNTEAFF. The DNA for the CDR3 is TGTGCCAGTACGGTCCATGGCAGCGGCAACACTGAAGCTTTCTTT. The V and J genes are TRBV19 and TRBJ1-1, with no clear D. Per germline, CDR1 LNHDA and CDR2 SQIVND (reference sequence). CDR3 size: 15 residues. V lost 7 bases to trimming and J lost 2 bases, with 17 bases between them.